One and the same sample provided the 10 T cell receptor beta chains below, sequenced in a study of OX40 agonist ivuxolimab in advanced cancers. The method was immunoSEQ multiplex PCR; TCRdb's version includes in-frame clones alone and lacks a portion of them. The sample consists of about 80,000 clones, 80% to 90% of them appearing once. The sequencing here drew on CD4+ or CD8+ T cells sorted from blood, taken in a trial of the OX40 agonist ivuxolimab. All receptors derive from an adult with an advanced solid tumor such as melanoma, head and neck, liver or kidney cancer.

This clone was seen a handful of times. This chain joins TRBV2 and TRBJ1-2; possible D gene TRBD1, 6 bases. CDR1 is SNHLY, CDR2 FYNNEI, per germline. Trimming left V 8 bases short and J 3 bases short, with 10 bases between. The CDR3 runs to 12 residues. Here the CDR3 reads CASEGDDYGYTF. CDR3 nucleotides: TGTGCCAGCGAGGGGGATGACTATGGCTACACCTTC.

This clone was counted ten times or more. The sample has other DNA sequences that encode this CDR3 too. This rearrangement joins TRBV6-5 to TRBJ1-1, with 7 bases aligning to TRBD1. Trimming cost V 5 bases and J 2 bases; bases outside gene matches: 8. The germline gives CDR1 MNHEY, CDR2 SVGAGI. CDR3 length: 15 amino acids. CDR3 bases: TGTGCCAGCAGTCTAGGACAGGCGGATAACACTGAAGCTTTCTTT. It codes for CASSLGQADNTEAFF.

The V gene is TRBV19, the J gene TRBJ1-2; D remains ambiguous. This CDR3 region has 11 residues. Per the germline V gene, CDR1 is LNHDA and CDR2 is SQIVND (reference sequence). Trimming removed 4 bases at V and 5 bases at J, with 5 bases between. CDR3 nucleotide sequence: TGTGCCAGTAGTACATTATATGGCTACACCTTC. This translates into CASSTLYGYTF.

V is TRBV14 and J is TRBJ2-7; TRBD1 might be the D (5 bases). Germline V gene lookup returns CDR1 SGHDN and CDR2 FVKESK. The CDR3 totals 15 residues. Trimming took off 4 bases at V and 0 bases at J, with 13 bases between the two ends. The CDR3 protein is CASSLMGPRSYEQYF. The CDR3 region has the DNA TGTGCCAGCAGCCTAATGGGGCCCCGCTCCTACGAGCAGTACTTC.

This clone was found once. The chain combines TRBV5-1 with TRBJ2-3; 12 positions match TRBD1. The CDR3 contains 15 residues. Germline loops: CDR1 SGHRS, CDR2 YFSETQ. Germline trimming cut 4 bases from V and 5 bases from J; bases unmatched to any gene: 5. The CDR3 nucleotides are TGCGCCAGCAGCGGTGGGACAGGGGGCATAGATACGCAGTATTTT. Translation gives CASSGGTGGIDTQYF.

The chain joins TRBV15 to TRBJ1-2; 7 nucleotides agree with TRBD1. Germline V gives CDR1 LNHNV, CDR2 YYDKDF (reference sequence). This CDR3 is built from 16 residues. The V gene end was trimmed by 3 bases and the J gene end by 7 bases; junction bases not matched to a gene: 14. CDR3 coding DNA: TGTGCCACCAGCAGTACAGGGGTAGGTCGAGCGGGTGGCTACACCTTC. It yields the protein CATSSTGVGRAGGYTF.

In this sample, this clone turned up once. Here the CDR3 reads CASSYGGQGAEETQYF. The CDR3 bases are TGTGCCAGCAGTTACGGGGGACAGGGGGCCGAGGAGACCCAGTACTTC. The chain couples TRBV6-6 to TRBJ2-5; 12 bases map to TRBD1. With V trimmed by 2 bases and J by 5 bases, 6 bases remained unmatched. Germline assignment: CDR1 MNHNY and CDR2 SVGAGI (reference sequence). The CDR3 is made up of 16 amino acids.

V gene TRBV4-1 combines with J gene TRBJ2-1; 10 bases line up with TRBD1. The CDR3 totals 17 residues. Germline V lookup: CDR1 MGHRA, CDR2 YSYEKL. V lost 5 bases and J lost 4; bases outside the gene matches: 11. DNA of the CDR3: TGCGCCAGCAGCTATTTGGGCCGGGACAGGGGTTACAATGAGCAGTTCTTC. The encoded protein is CASSYLGRDRGYNEQFF.

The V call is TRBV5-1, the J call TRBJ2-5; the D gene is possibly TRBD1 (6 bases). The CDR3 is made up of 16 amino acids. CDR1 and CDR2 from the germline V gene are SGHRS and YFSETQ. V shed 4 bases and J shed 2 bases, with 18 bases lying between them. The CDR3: CASSRRFDRRQETQYF. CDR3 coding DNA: TGCGCCAGCAGCAGACGCTTCGACAGGCGACAAGAGACCCAGTACTTC. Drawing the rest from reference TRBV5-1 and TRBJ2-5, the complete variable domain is KAGVTQTPRYLIKTRGQQVTLSCSPISGHRSVSWYQQTPGQGLQFLFEYFSETQRNKGNFPGRFSGRQFSNSRSEMNVSTLELGDSALYLCASSRRFDRRQETQYFGPGTRLLVL.

The CDR3 is CASSENSRETQYF. CDR3 DNA sequence: TGCGCCAGCAGTGAAAATAGCAGGGAGACCCAGTACTTC. The chain combines TRBV10-1 with TRBJ2-5; no firm D call. The CDR3 consists of 13 residues. Per the germline V gene, CDR1 is WNHNN and CDR2 is SYGVQD (reference sequence). V lost 3 bases, J lost 5 bases, and 10 bases lay in between.